The clone carrying this TCR beta chain showed up just once. This record belongs to a study of radiotherapy plus CTLA-4 blockade in lung cancer. V shed 6 bases and J shed 15 bases, with 24 bases lying between them. Germline loops: CDR1 LNHDA, CDR2 SQIVND (reference sequence). The length of the CDR3 is 14 residues. Some clones are missing from TCRdb's copy, which holds only in-frame ones; the method was immunoSEQ multiplex PCR. Of roughly 45,000 clones listed, roughly 59% are singletons. The rearrangement links TRBV19 to TRBJ2-1; a possible D gene is TRBD2 (7 bases). Sequenced material: peripheral blood, taken from a patient treated with radiotherapy plus ipilimumab. This sequence was found in a human donor with non-small cell lung cancer who had a partial response to radiotherapy plus ipilimumab. CDR3 amino acids: CASREGAGAGEVFF. For the CDR3, the DNA is TGTGCCAGTAGGGAAGGGGCGGGGGCCGGTGAAGTGTTCTTC.